The next 13 T cell receptor beta chains were all read from a single sample in a study of T cell repertoires in cytomegalovirus infection. The antigens these receptors bind are not known. TCRdb recomputed calls from the reads with MiXCR, one row per CDR3 protein. This sample has 650,000 to 900,000 distinct CDR3 sequences, with approximately 29% found just once. This sample comprised cultured CD8+ T cells from PBMCs, obtained from culture after CMV antigen stimulation. The receptor source for this set is a human donor in good health (CMV status not recorded). Some clones in this sample may be carry-over from other donors' samples.

This clonotype was counted at least ten times. The chain combines TRBV12-3 or TRBV12-4 with TRBJ1-2; a weak D match, TRBD1 (6 bases). The ends were cut back, 5 bases at V and 4 bases at J, with 14 bases in the middle. This CDR3 contains 14 residues. DNA of the CDR3: TGTGCCAGCAGTCCGGAGACAGGCGCCTATGGCTACACCTTC. This translates into CASSPETGAYGYTF.

The CDR3 DNA is TGTGCCACGGGAGAGGGCACAGATACGCAGTATTTT. It specifies CATGEGTDTQYF. The chain is built from TRBV10-3 and TRBJ2-3, with D perhaps TRBD2 (6 bases). This CDR3 has 12 residues. V lost 10 bases, J lost 1 base, and 9 bases lay in between. CDR1 is ENHRY and CDR2 is SYGVKD in the germline V gene.

The V call is TRBV6-5, the J call TRBJ2-1, with D hard to call. The CDR3 sequence is 13 residues long. CDR1 MNHEY and CDR2 SVGAGI come from the germline V gene. Deletions cut 3 bases from V and 8 bases from J, with 11 bases between. The CDR3 reads CASSYKWLDEQFF. In nucleotides, the CDR3 is TGTGCCAGCAGTTATAAATGGTTGGATGAGCAGTTCTTC.

This clonotype was seen a handful of times. V and J are TRBV27 and TRBJ2-1; perhaps TRBD1 as D (6 bases). Trimming stripped 5 bases from V and 3 bases from J, with 23 bases between. CDR3 length: 18 residues. Germline loops: CDR1 MNHEY, CDR2 SMNVEV (reference sequence). CDR3 in DNA: TGTGCCAGCAGTACGCAGGACAGCCTTACGGAAAACTACAATGAGCAGTTCTTC. Translated: CASSTQDSLTENYNEQFF.

Details on this clonotype: This sequence may be a read error, since a much larger clone differs from it by one base. V and J are TRBV6-6 and TRBJ1-5; D remains unclear. The CDR3 extends over 12 amino acids. V was clipped by 1 base and J by 11 bases, with 9 bases between them. CDR1 and CDR2 (germline): MNHNY, SVGAGI (reference sequence). Written as DNA, the CDR3 is TGTGCCAGCAGTTACTTGGATAAGTCCCAGCATTTT. It yields the protein CASSYLDKSQHF.

The rearrangement uses TRBV29-1 and TRBJ1-1, with D perhaps matching TRBD1 (5 bases). The CDR3 covers 12 residues. In germline, CDR1 is SQVTM, CDR2 ANQGSEA. V dropped 5 bases and J dropped 10 bases, with 17 bases sitting between them. CDR3 residues: CSVQPRGGAAFF. The CDR3 DNA reads as TGCAGCGTTCAACCTAGGGGAGGGGCAGCTTTCTTT.

The rearrangement uses TRBV12-3 or TRBV12-4 and TRBJ1-6; no firm D call. CDR3 length equals 17 residues. The V end was cut by 3 bases, the J end by 9 bases, with 21 bases between. The CDR3 coding sequence is TGTGCCAGCAGTTTTAAAGTCAATTATGGGAGTGGTTCACCCCTCCACTTT. It codes for CASSFKVNYGSGSPLHF.

This clonotype was detected a few times. The V gene is TRBV15, the J gene TRBJ2-7; either TRBD1 or TRBD2 may supply D (6 bases each). The CDR3 consists of 13 residues. Germline loops: CDR1 LNHNV, CDR2 YYDKDF (reference sequence). V lost 2 bases, J lost 6 bases, and 11 bases lay in between. CDR3 sequence reads: CATSRKQGGEQYF. CDR3 coding DNA: TGTGCCACCAGCAGAAAACAGGGAGGCGAGCAGTACTTC. The full variable domain, completed using reference TRBV15 and TRBJ2-7, is DAMVIQNPRYQVTQFGKPVTLSCSQTLNHNVMYWYQQKSSQAPKLLFHYYDKDFNNEADTPDNFQSRRPNTSFCFLDIRSPGLGDTAMYLCATSRKQGGEQYFGPGTRLTVT.

CDR3 coding DNA: TGCAGCGCCGAACGGATAGGGAATGAGCAGTTCTTC. Its translation is CSAERIGNEQFF. This chain connects TRBV29-1 to TRBJ2-1; D unresolved. The V gene's germline CDR1 is SQVTM and CDR2 ANQGSEA. This CDR3 contains 12 residues. Trimming pared 7 bases from V and 7 bases from J, leaving 14 bases between.

This chain uses TRBV15 with TRBJ2-5; TRBD1 might be the D (5 bases). Germline V gives CDR1 LNHNV, CDR2 YYDKDF (reference sequence). This CDR3 spans 15 amino acids. V was pared by 3 bases and J by 1 base, with 12 bases between. The CDR3 DNA reads TGTGCCACCAGCAGGCCCAGGGCCTCCCAAGAGACCCAGTACTTC. This codes for CATSRPRASQETQYF.

In this sample, this clonotype turned up a few times. The chain employs TRBV27 and TRBJ1-5, with D hard to call. Trimming cost V 2 bases and J 0 bases, with 8 bases left between them. Germline V lookup: CDR1 MNHEY, CDR2 SMNVEV (reference sequence). The CDR3 runs 15 residues. The CDR3: CASSLVSGSNQPQHF. The CDR3 coding sequence is TGTGCCAGCAGTTTAGTATCTGGTAGCAATCAGCCCCAGCATTTT.

The V and J genes are TRBV29-1 and TRBJ2-2, with D perhaps matching TRBD2 (5 bases). The germline V gene has CDR1 SQVTM and CDR2 ANQGSEA. The CDR3 is 13 residues long. V lost 7 bases to trimming and J lost 4 bases, with 13 bases between them. This CDR3 reads CSGSGGLTGELFF. CDR3 bases: TGCAGCGGAAGTGGAGGACTCACCGGGGAGCTGTTTTTT.

The sample holds many counts of this clonotype. The chain joins TRBV7-6 to TRBJ2-2; the match to TRBD1 covers 9 bases. From germline, CDR1 is SGHVS and CDR2 FNYEAQ. J was trimmed by 3 bases and V by 3 bases; bases with no gene match: 11. The CDR3 has 18 amino acids. The CDR3 here is CASSFLIPGQGYTGELFF. CDR3 nucleotides: TGTGCCAGCAGCTTTCTCATTCCGGGACAGGGATACACCGGGGAGCTGTTTTTT.